Listed below are T cell receptor beta chains from one sample, sequenced in a study of T cell responses to AZD1222 COVID-19 vaccine. Repertoires were generated with immunoSEQ multiplex PCR, while TCRdb's copy carries only in-frame clones and drops some. The table records about 180,000 clones, around nine tenths of them present only once. The material was peripheral blood, obtained 28 days after the second AZD1222 dose. Source of these receptors: an adult who received the AZD1222 COVID-19 vaccine. CDR3s include the opening cysteine and the closing phenylalanine or tryptophan. The D gene is left open where the match is weak. A clone size is listed for some rows: how often the clone was seen (once, few, many), or a class if it is expanded.

clone_size,j_call,v_call,d_call,cdr3_nt,cdr3_aa
once,TRBJ1-1,TRBV9,-,TGTGCCAGCAGCGTAGACCTCTCGTTCACTGAAGCTTTCTTT,CASSVDLSFTEAFF
-,TRBJ2-1,TRBV19,-,TGTGCCAGTAGTAGACCGGGGTCAGGCCTTCCCGATGAGCAGTTCTTC,CASSRPGSGLPDEQFF
-,TRBJ2-1,TRBV7-9,-,TGTGCCAGCAGCGCCCGGACCGGGGCCCCTCGTAAGGTCAATGAGCAGTTCTTC,CASSARTGAPRKVNEQFF
few,TRBJ2-1,TRBV7-8,TRBD1,TGTGCCAGCAGCTTAGCGGTATGGGACAGGGGTTACAATGAGCAGTTCTTC,CASSLAVWDRGYNEQFF
once,TRBJ2-1,TRBV4-2,TRBD2,TGTGCCAGCAGCCAATCGAGGGGCACGGCTAGCGGAGACAATGAGCAGTTCTTC,CASSQSRGTASGDNEQFF
-,TRBJ2-1,TRBV27,TRBD2,TGTGCCAGCAGTGGACTAGCGGGCGTGACCAATGAGCAGTTCTTC,CASSGLAGVTNEQFF
many,TRBJ1-2,TRBV28,-,TGTGCCAGCCGAACACAGGGTTTAAACTATGGCTACACCTTC,CASRTQGLNYGYTF
-,TRBJ2-6,TRBV5-4,-,TGTGCCAGCAGGCTGGACAGCTCTGGGGCCAACGTCCTGACTTTC,CASRLDSSGANVLTF
-,TRBJ2-1,TRBV5-1,-,TGCGCCAGCAGCCCGGGGGCGGGAAGCTCCTACAATGAGCAGTTCTTC,CASSPGAGSSYNEQFF
-,TRBJ2-3,TRBV29-1,-,TGCAGCGTTGAAGTTTCTGCGGCTACAGATACGCAGTATTTT,CSVEVSAATDTQYF
-,TRBJ2-2,TRBV7-3,-,TGTGCCAGCAGCTCAGGGGTGACCCCCGGGGAGCTGTTTTTT,CASSSGVTPGELFF
-,TRBJ2-3,TRBV5-1,TRBD2,TGCGCCAGCAGCCAACTAGCGTCTAGCACAGATACGCAGTATTTT,CASSQLASSTDTQYF
-,TRBJ1-1,TRBV28,-,TGTGCCAGCAGCCCCGGACAGCGGGGCACTGAAGCTTTCTTT,CASSPGQRGTEAFF
once,TRBJ2-3,TRBV29-1,-,TGCAGCGTTGAGTACAGAACAGATACGCAGTATTTT,CSVEYRTDTQYF
-,TRBJ1-5,TRBV6-5,-,TGTGCCAGCAGTTACTTGGGGAATCAGCCCCAGCATTTT,CASSYLGNQPQHF
-,TRBJ2-7,TRBV18,TRBD2,TGTGCCAGCTCAGCGCCCGGGACTAGTGGCGAGCAGTACTTC,CASSAPGTSGEQYF
-,TRBJ1-4,TRBV5-6,TRBD1,TGTGCCAGCAGCCCGGGACAGGTGTTCACGGAACTGTTTTTT,CASSPGQVFTELFF
once,TRBJ2-7,TRBV6-6,-,TGTGCCAGCATAGGTACACGGGAGCTTAAGTACGAGCAGTACTTC,CASIGTRELKYEQYF
-,TRBJ2-2,TRBV14,-,TGTGCCAGCAGCCAAGACACAGGTTGGGTCGGGGAGCTGTTTTTT,CASSQDTGWVGELFF
-,TRBJ1-2,TRBV5-5,-,TGTGCCAGCAGCCCGAGGGGGGAAGCGGACTATGGCTACACCTTC,CASSPRGEADYGYTF
-,TRBJ2-7,TRBV7-2,-,TGTGCCAGCAGCCGGCGTCAGGCCTACGAGCAGTACTTC,CASSRRQAYEQYF
-,TRBJ2-7,TRBV6-1,TRBD2,TGTGCCAGCAGTGAAGGTAGCGGGAGTTGGTACGAGCAGTACTTC,CASSEGSGSWYEQYF
few,TRBJ2-7,TRBV30,-,TGTGCCTGGAGTGTGACGTTCTACGAGCAGTACTTC,CAWSVTFYEQYF
-,TRBJ2-7,TRBV12-3/TRBV12-4,-,TGTGCCAGCAGTGGCGAAGACTACGAGCAGTACTTC,CASSGEDYEQYF
-,TRBJ2-1,TRBV7-6,TRBD2,TGTGCCAGCAGCCGAAGCGGGAGCTCCTACAATGAGCAGTTCTTC,CASSRSGSSYNEQFF
-,TRBJ2-2,TRBV18,-,TGTGCCAGCCTGGAGGGGGGAGGCTCGAACACCGGGGAGCTGTTTTTT,CASLEGGGSNTGELFF
-,TRBJ1-2,TRBV3-1/TRBV3-2,-,TGTGCCAGCAGCCAAAACTATGGCTACACCTTC,CASSQNYGYTF
once,TRBJ2-5,TRBV2,-,TGTGCCAGCAGTGTGGAGGCCCAAGAGACCCAGTACTTC,CASSVEAQETQYF
-,TRBJ2-7,TRBV10-3,-,TGTGCCATCAGTGCCGGGACGGAAAGATACGAGCAGTACTTC,CAISAGTERYEQYF
-,TRBJ1-5,TRBV30,-,TGTGCCTGGAGTCGTGACGATCAGCCCCAGCATTTT,CAWSRDDQPQHF
-,TRBJ2-7,TRBV18,-,TGTGCCAGCTCGCGGGAAAGGGTCTACGAGCAGTACTTC,CASSRERVYEQYF
-,TRBJ1-4,TRBV5-4,-,TGTGCCAGCAGCCCCGAGACAAGTAATAATGAAAAACTGTTTTTT,CASSPETSNNEKLFF
few,TRBJ1-5,TRBV5-1,-,TGCGCCAGCAGCTTGGCGGGGTGGTTCGGTCAGCCCCAGCATTTT,CASSLAGWFGQPQHF
-,TRBJ1-3,TRBV6-5,-,TGTGCCAGCAGTTACTCAGGTCTCTCTGGAAACACCATATATTTT,CASSYSGLSGNTIYF
-,TRBJ2-3,TRBV7-3,-,TGTGCCAGCAGCTTAAGGGGCATTATCACAGATACGCAGTATTTT,CASSLRGIITDTQYF
-,TRBJ1-2,TRBV6-6,TRBD1,TGTGCCAGCAGTTACTTACCCCCGGGACAGGGATTTAGCTACACCTTC,CASSYLPPGQGFSYTF
-,TRBJ1-4,TRBV19,-,TGTGCCAGTAAAGAGGCAGGGGAAAAACTGTTTTTT,CASKEAGEKLFF
-,TRBJ2-1,TRBV6-5,-,TGTGCCAGCAGTTTTGAACAGGGATTACTGAATGAGCAGTTCTTC,CASSFEQGLLNEQFF
few,TRBJ1-1,TRBV11-2,-,TGTGCCACCGAGACACGAAAAACTGAAGCTTTCTTT,CATETRKTEAFF
-,TRBJ1-2,TRBV28,-,TGTGCCAGCACTTCTAACTATGGCTACACCTTC,CASTSNYGYTF
-,TRBJ2-7,TRBV2,TRBD2,TGTGCCAGCAGATCCGGGACTAGCGGGACCTACGAGCAGTACTTC,CASRSGTSGTYEQYF
-,TRBJ1-1,TRBV6-2/TRBV6-3,TRBD1,TGTGCCAGCAGCAAAGCGACAGGGGGGACTGAAGCTTTCTTT,CASSKATGGTEAFF
once,TRBJ2-1,TRBV9,-,TGTGCCAGCAGCGTGGACCGCAATGAGCAGTTCTTC,CASSVDRNEQFF
-,TRBJ1-1,TRBV9,-,TGTGCCAGCAGCGTCGAGGTTGGGAACACTGAAGCTTTCTTT,CASSVEVGNTEAFF
once,TRBJ2-7,TRBV7-9,TRBD1,TGTGCGGGACAGGGGAAGTACGAGCAGTACTTC,CAGQGKYEQYF
-,TRBJ2-1,TRBV18,-,TGTGCCAGCTCACCAAGCGAGTATCTTATTTATGAGCAGTTCTTC,CASSPSEYLIYEQFF
-,TRBJ2-1,TRBV7-9,TRBD2,TGTGCCAGCAGCAAGGTTTGGCGGGGGGAGCAGTTCTTC,CASSKVWRGEQFF
-,TRBJ2-1,TRBV28,TRBD1,TGTGCCAGCAGTTTAGCCTCGACAGGGGGCTTCCGGAAGTTCTTC,CASSLASTGGFRKFF
-,TRBJ1-4,TRBV28,-,TGTGCCAGCAGCAGTGCAGGGAGGGCTAATGAAAAACTGTTTTTT,CASSSAGRANEKLFF
-,TRBJ1-4,TRBV6-5,-,TGTGCCAGCAGTTACTCGAATCAGGGTCCAGGAAAACTGTTTTTT,CASSYSNQGPGKLFF
once,TRBJ2-7,TRBV5-6,-,TGTGCCAGCAGCTCTGGAGACGAGCAGTACTTC,CASSSGDEQYF
-,TRBJ2-7,TRBV14,-,TGTGCCAGCAGCCAAGAGGGACTCAGTTTGGGCGAGCAGTACTTC,CASSQEGLSLGEQYF
-,TRBJ2-3,TRBV27,-,TGTGCCAGCAGTTTATTTGTGGGTGGGGGGCGCGGCGATACGCAGTATTTT,CASSLFVGGGRGDTQYF
-,TRBJ1-2,TRBV2,TRBD1,TGTGCCGGACTAGCTGTGCAGGGGGCCTCTGAAGGCTACACCTTC,CAGLAVQGASEGYTF
-,TRBJ2-7,TRBV19,-,TGTGCCAGTAGTATAGATCATGGGTCCTCCTACGAGCAGTACTTC,CASSIDHGSSYEQYF